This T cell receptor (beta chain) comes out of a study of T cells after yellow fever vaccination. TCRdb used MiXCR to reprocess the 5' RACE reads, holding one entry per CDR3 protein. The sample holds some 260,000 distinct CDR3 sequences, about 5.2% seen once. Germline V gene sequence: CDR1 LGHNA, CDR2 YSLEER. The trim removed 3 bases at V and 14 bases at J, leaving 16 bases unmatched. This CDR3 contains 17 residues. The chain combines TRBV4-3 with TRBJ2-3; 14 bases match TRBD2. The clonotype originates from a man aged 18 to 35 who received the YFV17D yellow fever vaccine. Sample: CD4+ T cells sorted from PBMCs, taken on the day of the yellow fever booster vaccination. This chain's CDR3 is CASSHIQAGLAGVRWYF. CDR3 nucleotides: TGCGCCAGCAGCCACATCCAAGCGGGACTAGCGGGGGTTAGGTGGTATTTT.